The 22 T cell receptor beta chains in this list originate from one sample, sequenced in a study of OX40 agonist ivuxolimab in advanced cancers. The protocol was immunoSEQ multiplex PCR, while the TCRdb copy is restricted to in-frame clones and leaves out a portion. The table records about 72,000 clones, 65% to 85% of them present only once. This specimen was CD4+ or CD8+ T cells sorted from blood, taken in a trial of the OX40 agonist ivuxolimab. The receptors here all came from an adult with an advanced solid tumor such as melanoma, head and neck, liver or kidney cancer.

The chain links TRBV6-4 to TRBJ2-7, with no clear D. Between the trimmed V and J ends, which lost 8 bases and 2 bases, there was a span of 13 bases. The CDR3 has 13 residues. Per germline, CDR1 MRHNA and CDR2 SNTAGT. This CDR3 is CASRLGGPYEQYF. The CDR3, as DNA: TGTGCCAGCCGCCTGGGTGGGCCCTACGAGCAGTACTTC.

The chain links TRBV30 to TRBJ1-1; TRBD1 agrees at 9 bases. The trim removed 0 bases at V and 5 bases at J, leaving 1 base unmatched. The CDR3 is made up of 13 amino acids. Looked up from germline, CDR1 is GTSNPN and CDR2 is SVGIG (reference sequence). CDR3 protein: CAWSVDRGTEAFF. The CDR3 DNA follows: TGTGCCTGGAGTGTGGACAGGGGTACTGAAGCTTTCTTT. Variable domain in full (rest from reference TRBV30 and TRBJ1-1): SQTIHQWPATLVQPVGSPLSLECTVEGTSNPNLYWYRQAAGRGLQLLFYSVGIGQISSEVPQNLSASRPQDRQFILSSKKLLLSDSGFYLCAWSVDRGTEAFFGQGTRLTVV.

The J gene is TRBJ2-3, the V gene TRBV27; D is undetermined. V lost 3 bases to trimming and J lost 3 bases, with 7 bases between them. Per germline, CDR1 MNHEY and CDR2 SMNVEV (reference sequence). The CDR3 consists of 13 residues. Written as DNA, the CDR3 is TGTGCCAGCAGTTTTTTCAGAACAGATACGCAGTATTTT. This gives the protein CASSFFRTDTQYF.

The rearrangement links TRBV4-3 to TRBJ2-6, with D perhaps TRBD2 (6 bases). Germline V gene lookup returns CDR1 LGHNA and CDR2 YSLEER. The V end lost 1 base, the J end lost 1 base, and 14 bases lay between the germline ends. The CDR3 length is 18 residues. CDR3 amino acids: CASSQGWSGFSGANVLTF. The CDR3, as DNA: TGCGCCAGCAGCCAAGGCTGGAGCGGGTTTTCTGGGGCCAACGTCCTGACTTTC.

This chain uses TRBV14 with TRBJ2-7; 10 bases map to TRBD1. Germline V gene data show CDR1 as SGHDN and CDR2 as FVKESK. The V segment lost 4 bases and the J segment 0 bases; nucleotides outside the gene matches: 6. The CDR3 is made up of 16 amino acids. CDR3 coding DNA: TGTGCCAGCAGCCCATCGGGACAGGGGAGCTCCTACGAGCAGTACTTC. Its protein is CASSPSGQGSSYEQYF.

This chain uses TRBV19 with TRBJ2-1; 12 bases are shared with TRBD2. V lost 5 bases, J lost 6 bases, and 5 bases stayed unmatched. CDR3 length: 15 residues. Per the germline V gene, CDR1 is LNHDA and CDR2 is SQIVND (reference sequence). This CDR3 reads CASSRRTSGINEQFF. CDR3 nucleotides: TGTGCCAGTAGTCGACGGACTAGCGGGATCAATGAGCAGTTCTTC.

This sequence joins TRBV27 and TRBJ2-2, with D possibly being TRBD1 (6 bases). Trimming cost V 6 bases and J 5 bases, with 13 bases left between them. The CDR3 has 14 residues. CDR1 is MNHEY and CDR2 is SMNVEV in the germline V gene (reference sequence). CDR3 sequence reads: CASRGLTGTGELFF. CDR3 coding DNA: TGTGCCAGCAGGGGCCTTACAGGGACCGGGGAGCTGTTTTTT.

V and J are TRBV14 and TRBJ2-1; 10 bases agree with TRBD2. After removal of 4 bases from V and 2 bases from J, the junction contained 5 bases not matched to a gene. The CDR3 consists of 16 residues. Germline CDR1 and CDR2: SGHDN and FVKESK. The chain's CDR3 is CASSPILAGTYNEQFF. The CDR3 DNA is TGTGCCAGCAGCCCCATACTAGCGGGAACCTACAATGAGCAGTTCTTC.

This clone was found once. The chain couples TRBV15 to TRBJ2-3; D ambiguous. This CDR3 is built from 11 residues. V was trimmed by 6 bases and J by 3 bases, leaving 4 bases between them. Germline V lookup: CDR1 LNHNV, CDR2 YYDKDF (reference sequence). In nucleotides, the CDR3 is TGTGCCACCAGTTCAACAGATACGCAGTATTTT. It specifies CATSSTDTQYF.

The chain is built from TRBV7-9 and TRBJ1-4; D is unresolved. The germline V gene has CDR1 SEHNR and CDR2 FQNEAQ (reference sequence). This CDR3 spans 11 amino acids. V shed 5 bases and J shed 8 bases, with 6 bases lying between them. DNA for the CDR3: TGTGCCAGCAGCATAAGCGAAAAACTGTTTTTT. Its translation is CASSISEKLFF.

The rearrangement links TRBV5-6 to TRBJ1-2, with D maybe TRBD1 (5 bases). CDR3 length: 13 residues. Germline V gene sequence: CDR1 SGHDT, CDR2 YYEEEE. Trimming removed 3 bases from V and 4 bases from J, with 10 bases in between. The CDR3 DNA follows: TGTGCCAGCAGCTCACAGGCGACCTATGGCTACACCTTC. This translates into CASSSQATYGYTF. The entire variable domain, with the rest obtained from reference TRBV5-6 and TRBJ1-2, is as follows: DAGVTQSPTHLIKTRGQQVTLRCSPKSGHDTVSWYQQALGQGPQFIFQYYEEEERQRGNFPDRFSGHQFPNYSSELNVNALLLGDSALYLCASSSQATYGYTFGSGTRLTVV.

This sequence joins TRBV7-9 and TRBJ2-5, with 12 bases that match TRBD2. The germline V gene encodes CDR1 SEHNR and CDR2 FQNEAQ (reference sequence). Trimming took 6 bases from V and 4 from J; bases not matched to a gene: 9. This CDR3 comprises 16 residues. CDR3: CASSHTSGRKVETQYF. The DNA of the CDR3 is TGTGCCAGCAGTCACACTAGCGGGAGGAAAGTAGAGACCCAGTACTTC. The complete variable domain, with remaining parts taken from reference TRBV7-9 and TRBJ2-5, reads DTGVSQNPRHKITKRGQNVTFRCDPISEHNRLYWYRQTLGQGPEFLTYFQNEAQLEKSRLLSDRFSAERPKGSFSTLEIQRTEQGDSAMYLCASSHTSGRKVETQYFGPGTRLLVL.

This clone came up once. J is TRBJ2-3 and V is TRBV29-1; possible D gene TRBD2, 5 bases. V dropped 7 bases and J dropped 0 bases, with 17 bases sitting between them. CDR3 length: 15 residues. Looked up from germline, CDR1 is SQVTM and CDR2 is ANQGSEA. The CDR3 coding sequence is TGCAGCGGCCTCCTTAGGAGGTCTAGCACAGATACGCAGTATTTT. Its protein is CSGLLRRSSTDTQYF.

The V gene is TRBV4-1, the J gene TRBJ1-1; D not certain. This CDR3 contains 12 residues. Germline CDR1 is MGHRA and CDR2 is YSYEKL. Trimming removed 3 bases from V and 5 bases from J, with 7 bases in between. In DNA, the CDR3 is TGCGCCAGCAGCCACGGTGGGACTGAAGCTTTCTTT. Translated: CASSHGGTEAFF.

J is TRBJ2-1 and V is TRBV5-4, with TRBD2 matching 8 bases. Germline lookup yields CDR1 SGHNT and CDR2 YYREEE (reference sequence). Unmatched junction bases numbered 8, after V lost 4 bases and J lost 2 bases. The CDR3 sequence is 16 residues long. The CDR3 reads CASSRRGRGAYNEQFF. DNA for the CDR3: TGTGCCAGCAGCCGGCGAGGGCGGGGGGCCTACAATGAGCAGTTCTTC.

J is TRBJ1-6 and V is TRBV2; D is ambiguous. V lost 7 bases to trimming and J lost 3 bases, with 10 bases between them. Per germline, CDR1 SNHLY and CDR2 FYNNEI. The CDR3 runs to 14 residues. This CDR3 is CASTEDGYNSPLHF. In DNA form, the CDR3 reads TGTGCCAGCACTGAGGATGGCTATAATTCACCCCTCCACTTT.

The chain is built from TRBV5-1 and TRBJ2-3; D perhaps matches TRBD1 (5 bases). The CDR3 contains 13 residues. Trimming stripped 0 bases from V and 3 bases from J, with 5 bases between. From germline, CDR1 is SGHRS and CDR2 YFSETQ. In nucleotides, the CDR3 is TGCGCCAGCAGCTTGGAGGGGACAGATACGCAGTATTTT. Translated, it gives CASSLEGTDTQYF.

V usage is TRBV6-1 and J usage is TRBJ1-2, with D hard to call. Trimming took 3 bases from V and 0 from J, leaving 11 bases between them. The V gene's germline CDR1 is MNHNS and CDR2 SASEGT. CDR3 length: 15 amino acids. The CDR3 DNA is TGTGCCAGCAGTGATTCTGGGCGGGCTAACTATGGCTACACCTTC. This codes for CASSDSGRANYGYTF.

The chain is built from TRBV7-3 and TRBJ2-3; D not certain. Trimming removed 5 bases at V and 2 bases at J, with 8 bases between. This CDR3 is 13 amino acids long. Looked up from germline, CDR1 is SGHTA and CDR2 is FQGTGA. CDR3 nucleotide sequence: TGTGCCAGCAGCGCCCGATACACAGATACGCAGTATTTT. Amino acid sequence: CASSARYTDTQYF.

The chain is built from TRBV19 and TRBJ2-5; no firm D call. The CDR3 sequence is 15 residues long. Trimming left V 3 bases short and J 5 bases short, with 16 bases between. CDR1 LNHDA and CDR2 SQIVND come from the germline V gene (reference sequence). The CDR3 DNA sequence: TGTGCCAGTAGTATTCCGGCCTATGGCAGGGAGACCCAGTACTTC. It translates to CASSIPAYGRETQYF.

This clone was seen a handful of times. The J gene is TRBJ2-1, the V gene TRBV4-1, with D unresolved. V was cut by 7 bases and J by 8 bases, with 9 bases left in between. In germline, CDR1 is MGHRA, CDR2 YSYEKL. The CDR3 is 11 amino acids. CDR3 region: CASKDADEQFF. The CDR3 DNA sequence: TGCGCCAGCAAGGACGCGGATGAGCAGTTCTTC.

This clone was detected once. This CDR3 reads CASSQGGKGEIDRETQYF. Here the CDR3 DNA reads TGCGCCAGCAGCCAAGGGGGCAAGGGAGAAATTGACCGAGAGACCCAGTACTTC. The chain carries TRBV4-1 and TRBJ2-5; perhaps D is TRBD1 or TRBD2 (5 bases each). In germline, CDR1 is MGHRA, CDR2 YSYEKL. CDR3 length equals 18 residues. Trimming pared 1 base from V and 4 bases from J, leaving 22 bases between.